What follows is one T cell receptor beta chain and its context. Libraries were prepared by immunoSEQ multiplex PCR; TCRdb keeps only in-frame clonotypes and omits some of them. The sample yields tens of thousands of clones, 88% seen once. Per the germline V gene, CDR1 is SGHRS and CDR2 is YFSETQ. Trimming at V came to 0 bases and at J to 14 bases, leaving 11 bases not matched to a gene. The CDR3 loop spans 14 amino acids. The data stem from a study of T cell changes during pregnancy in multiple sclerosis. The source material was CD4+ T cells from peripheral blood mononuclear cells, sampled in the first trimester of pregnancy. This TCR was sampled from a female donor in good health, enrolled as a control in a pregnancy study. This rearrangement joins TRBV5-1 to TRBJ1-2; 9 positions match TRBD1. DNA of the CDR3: TGCGCCAGCAGCTTGGTTGCCGTTGGGGACAGGGAGACCTTC. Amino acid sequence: CASSLVAVGDRETF.